Detailed here is one T cell receptor (beta chain). What it binds is not known. Data came from immunoSEQ multiplex PCR; TCRdb stores just in-frame clones and leaves some out. The sample holds 10,000 to 15,000 clones, roughly 86% seen once. Allogeneic regulatory or mature dendritic cells were co-cultured for less than six days with CFSE-labeled sorted T cells at 1:10. FACS sorted CD4+ or CD8+ T cells into CD45RA+ naive and CD45RO+ memory. This sample stems from a study of regulatory dendritic cells for organ transplantation. The CDR3 sequence is 12 residues long. The V gene lost 10 bases and the J gene lost 4 bases, with 14 bases spanning the gap. Germline V gene data show CDR1 as MNHEY and CDR2 as SMNVEV (reference sequence). General observations from the study: Considerable individual heterogeneity was seen in alloreactive memory CD8+ T cells. Memory CD8+ clonal expansion seemed more limited with regulatory than mature dendritic cells.

The sample comprised naive CD8+ T cells from blood cultured with regulatory dendritic cells. The subset here: CD45RA+ naive T cells. The chain links TRBV27 to TRBJ2-7; D ambiguous. The receptor's source is a human donor in good health. The CDR3 loop is CATLGALYEQYF. The CDR3 DNA is TGTGCCACGTTGGGCGCCCTTTACGAGCAGTACTTC.